This section outlines one T cell receptor beta chain sequence together with its context. The authors used template switching to add a universal primer site and gave cDNA unique molecular identifiers. TCRdb passed the 5' RACE reads through MiXCR, listing each CDR3 protein once. Among fewer than 900,000 distinct CDR3 sequences listed, 21% were seen once. The sample originates from a study of identical twins. Trimming shortened V by 7 bases and J by 4 bases, and 19 bases separated the two germline ends. Germline V CDR1 and CDR2: SGDLS, YYNGEE. This CDR3 contains 15 residues. Healthy Caucasians alone served as donors. The sample was also reused in another study, on T cells expressing NK-cell markers. That source reports: There were seven HCMV-seropositive donors and one seronegative donor among the eight sequenced. The HCMV specificity of the expanded NKG2C+ T cell clones stayed unresolved.

This TCR was recovered from a woman aged 18-29 years in good health. The specimen sequenced was PBMCs. The V and J genes are TRBV9 and TRBJ2-3; maybe TRBD2 (6 bases). CDR3 coding DNA: TGTGCCAGCGCCCCCACTAGCAACCGCGCAGATACGCAGTATTTT. It translates to CASAPTSNRADTQYF. Looking up the rest from reference TRBV9 and TRBJ2-3 gives the full variable domain: DSGVTQTPKHLITATGQRVTLRCSPRSGDLSVYWYQQSLDQGLQFLIQYYNGEERAKGNILERFSAQQFPDLHSELNLSSLELGDSALYFCASAPTSNRADTQYFGPGTRLTVL.